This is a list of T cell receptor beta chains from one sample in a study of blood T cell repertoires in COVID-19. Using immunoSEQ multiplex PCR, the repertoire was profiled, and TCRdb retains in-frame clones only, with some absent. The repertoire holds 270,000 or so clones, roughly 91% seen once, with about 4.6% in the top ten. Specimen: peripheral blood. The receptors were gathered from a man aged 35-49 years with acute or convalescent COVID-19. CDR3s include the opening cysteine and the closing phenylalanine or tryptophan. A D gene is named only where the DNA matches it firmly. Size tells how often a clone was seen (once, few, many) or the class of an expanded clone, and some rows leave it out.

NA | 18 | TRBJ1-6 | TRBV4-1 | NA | CASSQGGLRGDYNSPLHF | TGCGCCAGCAGCCAAGGGGGTTTACGCGGGGACTATAATTCACCCCTCCACTTT
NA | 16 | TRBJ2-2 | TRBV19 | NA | CASWSRHRANTGELFF | TGTGCCAGTTGGAGTAGGCACAGGGCAAACACCGGGGAGCTGTTTTTT
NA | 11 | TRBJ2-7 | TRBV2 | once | CASSSPGEEYF | TGTGCCAGCAGTTCCCCGGGGGAGGAGTACTTC
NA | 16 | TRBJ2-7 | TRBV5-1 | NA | CASSWAGTSTPGEQYF | TGCGCCAGCAGTTGGGCTGGAACCTCTACTCCGGGGGAGCAGTACTTC
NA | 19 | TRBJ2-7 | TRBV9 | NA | CASSVGRGGPSTFSYEQYF | TGTGCCAGCAGCGTAGGGAGAGGGGGACCATCAACCTTCTCCTACGAGCAGTACTTC
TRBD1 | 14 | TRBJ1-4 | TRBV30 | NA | CAWSRTGGEEKLFF | TGTGCCTGGAGTCGGACAGGGGGAGAGGAAAAACTGTTTTTT
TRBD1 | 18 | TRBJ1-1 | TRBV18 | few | CASSPFQGEFTMNTEAFF | TGTGCCAGCTCCCCATTCCAGGGGGAATTCACCATGAACACTGAAGCTTTCTTT
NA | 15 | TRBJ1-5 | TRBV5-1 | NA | CASSLNAGGLQPQHF | TGCGCCAGCAGCTTGAACGCCGGTGGGCTACAGCCCCAGCATTTT
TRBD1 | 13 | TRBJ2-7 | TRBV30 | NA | CAWRPGTDYEQYF | TGTGCCTGGAGGCCCGGGACAGACTACGAGCAGTACTTC
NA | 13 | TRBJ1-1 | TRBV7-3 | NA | CASSGQPNTEAFF | TGTGCCAGCAGCGGACAGCCGAACACTGAAGCTTTCTTT
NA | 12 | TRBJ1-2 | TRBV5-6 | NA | CASSLGGSGYTF | TGTGCCAGCAGCTTAGGGGGATCCGGCTACACCTTC
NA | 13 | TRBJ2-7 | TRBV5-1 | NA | CASSLSGIYEQYF | TGCGCCAGCAGCCTATCAGGAATCTACGAGCAGTACTTC
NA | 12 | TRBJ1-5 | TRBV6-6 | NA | CASSYGGQPQHF | TGTGCCAGCAGTTACGGAGGTCAGCCCCAGCATTTT
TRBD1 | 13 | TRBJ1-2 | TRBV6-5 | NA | CASRGTGESGYTF | TGTGCCAGCAGGGGGACAGGGGAGAGTGGCTACACCTTC
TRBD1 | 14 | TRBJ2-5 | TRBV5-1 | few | CASSLGQLQETQYF | TGCGCCAGCAGCCTGGGACAGCTCCAAGAGACCCAGTACTTC
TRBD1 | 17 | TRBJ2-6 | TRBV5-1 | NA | CASRPGTGRSGANVLTF | TGCGCCAGCAGACCCGGGACAGGGAGGTCTGGGGCCAACGTCCTGACTTTC
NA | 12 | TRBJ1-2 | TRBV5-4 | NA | CASSLSNYGYTF | TGTGCCAGCAGCCTTTCTAACTATGGCTACACCTTC
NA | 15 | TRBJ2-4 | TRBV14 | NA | CASSRGVLAKNIQYF | TGTGCCAGCAGCCGGGGGGTCCTAGCCAAAAACATTCAGTACTTC
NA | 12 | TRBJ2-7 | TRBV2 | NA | CASFTRAGEQYF | TGTGCCAGCTTTACCCGAGCGGGCGAGCAGTACTTC
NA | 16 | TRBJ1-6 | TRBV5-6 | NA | CASSLGTGYHNSPLHF | TGTGCCAGCAGCTTGGGAACAGGGTATCATAATTCACCCCTCCACTTT
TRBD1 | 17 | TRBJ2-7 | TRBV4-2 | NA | CASSQGRTGPSSYEQYF | TGTGCCAGCAGCCAAGGAAGGACAGGGCCCTCTTCCTACGAGCAGTACTTC
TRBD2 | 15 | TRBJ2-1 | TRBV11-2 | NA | CASSLAAGGYNEQFF | TGTGCCAGCAGCTTAGCGGCGGGGGGCTACAATGAGCAGTTCTTC
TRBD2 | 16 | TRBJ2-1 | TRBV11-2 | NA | CASSRRLAGSYNEQFF | TGTGCCAGCAGCCGAAGACTAGCGGGGTCCTACAATGAGCAGTTCTTC
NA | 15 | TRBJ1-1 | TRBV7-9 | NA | CASSLGGRGNTEAFF | TGTGCCAGCAGCTTAGGCGGGCGGGGGAACACTGAAGCTTTCTTT
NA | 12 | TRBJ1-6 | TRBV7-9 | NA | CASSSDSLVLHF | TGTGCCAGCAGCTCCGACAGCTTAGTTCTCCACTTT
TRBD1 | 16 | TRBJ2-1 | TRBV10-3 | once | CATGQVIGGGYNEQFF | TGTGCCACGGGACAGGTCATAGGAGGGGGCTACAATGAGCAGTTCTTC
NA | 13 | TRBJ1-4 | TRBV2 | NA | CASIWTRNEKLFF | TGTGCCAGCATTTGGACAAGGAATGAAAAACTGTTTTTT
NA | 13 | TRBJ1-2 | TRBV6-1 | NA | CASSERGLGGYTF | TGTGCCAGCAGTGAACGAGGGCTAGGGGGCTACACCTTC
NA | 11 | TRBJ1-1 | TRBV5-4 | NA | CASSLGPEAFF | TGTGCCAGCAGCTTGGGACCGGAGGCTTTCTTT
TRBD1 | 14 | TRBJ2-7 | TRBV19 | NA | CASTPPGGFYEQYF | TGTGCCAGTACCCCTCCAGGGGGTTTCTACGAGCAGTACTTC
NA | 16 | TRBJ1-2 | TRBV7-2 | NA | CASSLGVGRPYYGYTF | TGTGCCAGCAGCTTAGGGGTGGGCAGACCTTACTATGGCTACACCTTC
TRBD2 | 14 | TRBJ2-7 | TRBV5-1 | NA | CASSLIGGVNEQYF | TGCGCCAGCAGCTTGATTGGGGGGGTGAACGAGCAGTACTTC
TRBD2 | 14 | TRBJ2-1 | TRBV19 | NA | CASFGGGPNNEQFF | TGTGCCAGTTTCGGCGGGGGACCGAACAATGAGCAGTTCTTC
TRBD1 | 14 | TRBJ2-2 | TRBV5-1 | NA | CASSSTGATGELFF | TGCGCCAGCAGCAGCACAGGGGCCACCGGGGAGCTGTTTTTT
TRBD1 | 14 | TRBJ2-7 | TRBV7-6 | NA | CASSARDSSYEQYF | TGTGCCAGCAGCGCCAGGGACAGCTCCTACGAGCAGTACTTC
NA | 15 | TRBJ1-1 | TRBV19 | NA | CASTVNGFMNTEAFF | TGTGCCAGTACCGTGAACGGGTTTATGAACACTGAAGCTTTCTTT
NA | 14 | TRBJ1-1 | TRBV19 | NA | CASSTGGMNTEAFF | TGTGCCAGTAGTACGGGGGGCATGAACACTGAAGCTTTCTTT
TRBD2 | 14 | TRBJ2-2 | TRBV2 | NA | CATKGGLDTGELFF | TGTGCCACAAAGGGTGGACTAGACACCGGGGAGCTGTTTTTT
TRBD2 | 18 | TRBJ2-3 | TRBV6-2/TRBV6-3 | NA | CASSYGTSGPPSTDTQYF | TGTGCCAGCAGTTATGGAACTAGCGGGCCCCCTAGCACAGATACGCAGTATTTT
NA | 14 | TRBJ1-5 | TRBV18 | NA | CASSPMGGGQPQHF | TGTGCCAGCTCACCAATGGGGGGTGGACAGCCCCAGCATTTT
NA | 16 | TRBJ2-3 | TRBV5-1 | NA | CASSLAGQFSTDTQYF | TGCGCCAGCAGCTTGGCCGGACAGTTTAGCACAGATACGCAGTATTTT
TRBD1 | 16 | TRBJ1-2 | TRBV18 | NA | CASSLTDRDPNYGYTF | TGTGCCAGCTCACTAACCGACAGGGATCCTAACTATGGCTACACCTTC
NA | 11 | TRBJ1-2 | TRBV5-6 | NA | CASSQLNGYTF | TGTGCCAGCAGCCAACTAAATGGCTACACCTTC
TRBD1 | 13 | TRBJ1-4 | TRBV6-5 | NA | CASRTGGGEKLFF | TGTGCCAGCAGGACAGGGGGAGGGGAAAAACTGTTTTTT
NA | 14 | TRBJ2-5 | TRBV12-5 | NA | CASGSGQPGETQYF | TGTGCTAGTGGTTCGGGTCAGCCTGGGGAGACCCAGTACTTC
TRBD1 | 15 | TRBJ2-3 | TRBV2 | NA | CASSPGTGEADTQYF | TGTGCCAGCAGCCCGGGGACAGGGGAAGCAGATACGCAGTATTTT
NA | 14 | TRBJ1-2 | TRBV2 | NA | CASSEEAGSYGYTF | TGTGCCAGCAGTGAAGAGGCAGGCTCGTATGGCTACACCTTC
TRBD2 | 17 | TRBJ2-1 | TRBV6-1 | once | CASSEAGPAGGGGEQFF | TGTGCCAGCAGTGAAGCGGGTCCAGCGGGGGGAGGTGGTGAGCAGTTCTTC
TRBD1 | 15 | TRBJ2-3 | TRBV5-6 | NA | CASSWDRGLTDTQYF | TGTGCCAGCAGCTGGGACAGGGGCCTCACAGATACGCAGTATTTT
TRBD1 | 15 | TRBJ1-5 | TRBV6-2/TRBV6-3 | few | CASSPDGQGAQPQHF | TGTGCCAGCAGCCCCGATGGACAGGGTGCTCAGCCCCAGCATTTT
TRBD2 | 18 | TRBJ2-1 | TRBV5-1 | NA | CASSSGLAGGPYYNEQFF | TGCGCCAGCAGCTCCGGACTAGCGGGGGGGCCGTACTACAATGAGCAGTTCTTC
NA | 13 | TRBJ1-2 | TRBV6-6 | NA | CAGAEGVTYGYTF | TGTGCCGGGGCAGAGGGGGTTACTTATGGCTACACCTTC
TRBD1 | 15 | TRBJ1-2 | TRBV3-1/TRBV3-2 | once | CASSQGGQGGYGYTF | TGTGCCAGCAGCCAAGGGGGACAGGGAGGCTATGGCTACACCTTC
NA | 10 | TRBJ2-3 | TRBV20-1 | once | CGGMTDTQYF | TGCGGGGGCATGACAGATACGCAGTATTTT